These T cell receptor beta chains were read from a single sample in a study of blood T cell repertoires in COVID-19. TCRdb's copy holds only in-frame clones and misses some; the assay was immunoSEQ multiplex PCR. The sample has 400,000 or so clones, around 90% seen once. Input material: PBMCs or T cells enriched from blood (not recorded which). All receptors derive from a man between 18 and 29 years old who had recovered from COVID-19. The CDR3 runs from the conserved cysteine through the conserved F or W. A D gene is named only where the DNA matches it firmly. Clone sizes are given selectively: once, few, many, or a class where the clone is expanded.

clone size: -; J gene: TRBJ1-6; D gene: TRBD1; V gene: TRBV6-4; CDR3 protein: CASSGQGNSPLHF; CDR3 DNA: TGTGCCAGCAGTGGACAGGGAAATTCACCCCTCCACTTT
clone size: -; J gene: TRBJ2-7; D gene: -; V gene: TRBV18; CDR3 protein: CASSPPVANEQYF; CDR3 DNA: TGTGCCAGCTCACCACCGGTAGCGAACGAGCAGTACTTC
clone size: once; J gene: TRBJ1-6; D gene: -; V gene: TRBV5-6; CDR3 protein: CASSHPGGNSPLHF; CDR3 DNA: TGTGCCAGCAGCCATCCAGGTGGCAATTCACCCCTCCACTTT
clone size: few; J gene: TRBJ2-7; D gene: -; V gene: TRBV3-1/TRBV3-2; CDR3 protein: CASSPLGQGLQYF; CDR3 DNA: TGTGCCAGCAGCCCCCTAGGGCAGGGACTTCAGTACTTC
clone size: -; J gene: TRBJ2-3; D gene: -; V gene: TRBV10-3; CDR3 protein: CAISDITRTEDTQYF; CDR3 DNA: TGTGCCATCAGTGACATCACGCGGACTGAGGATACGCAGTATTTT
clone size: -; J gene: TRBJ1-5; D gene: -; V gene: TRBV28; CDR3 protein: CASGTTDHQPQHF; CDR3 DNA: TGTGCCAGCGGTACGACAGACCATCAGCCCCAGCATTTT
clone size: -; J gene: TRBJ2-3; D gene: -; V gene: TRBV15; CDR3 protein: CATSRERSSTDTQYF; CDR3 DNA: TGTGCCACCAGCAGAGAACGGTCTAGCACAGATACGCAGTATTTT
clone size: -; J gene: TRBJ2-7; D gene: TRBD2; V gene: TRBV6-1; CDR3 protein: CASSLSGGHSYEQYF; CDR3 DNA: TGTGCCAGCAGCCTCAGCGGGGGGCACTCCTACGAGCAGTACTTC
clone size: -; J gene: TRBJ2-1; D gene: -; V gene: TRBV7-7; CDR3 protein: CASSLGTAEEQFF; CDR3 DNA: TGTGCCAGCAGCTTAGGGACTGCCGAAGAGCAGTTCTTC
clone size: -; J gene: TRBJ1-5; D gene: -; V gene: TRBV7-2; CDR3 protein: CASSSQNQPQHF; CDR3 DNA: TGTGCCAGCAGCTCTCAGAATCAGCCCCAGCATTTT
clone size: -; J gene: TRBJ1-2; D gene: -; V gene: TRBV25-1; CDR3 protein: CASSDVGGWGYTF; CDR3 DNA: TGTGCCAGCAGTGATGTGGGAGGGTGGGGCTACACCTTC
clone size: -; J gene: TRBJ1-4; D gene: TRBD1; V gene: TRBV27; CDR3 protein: CASSPDRDNEKLFF; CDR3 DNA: TGTGCCAGCAGTCCGGACAGGGATAATGAAAAACTGTTTTTT
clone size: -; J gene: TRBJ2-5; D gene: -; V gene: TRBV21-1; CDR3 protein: CASSKENSWGPETQYF; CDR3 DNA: TGTGCCAGCAGCAAAGAAAATAGCTGGGGGCCAGAGACCCAGTACTTC
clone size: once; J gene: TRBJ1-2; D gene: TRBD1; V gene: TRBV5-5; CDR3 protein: CASSIDTGAGTF; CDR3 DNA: TGTGCCAGCAGCATAGACACAGGGGCGGGCACCTTC
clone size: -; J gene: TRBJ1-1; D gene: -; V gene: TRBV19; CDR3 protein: CASSIDSGGGMNTEAFF; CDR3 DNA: TGTGCCAGTAGTATAGATTCGGGGGGGGGAATGAACACTGAAGCTTTCTTT
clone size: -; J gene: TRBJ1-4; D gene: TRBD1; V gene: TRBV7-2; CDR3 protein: CASSLVFTGDEKLFF; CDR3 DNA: TGTGCCAGCAGCTTAGTGTTCACAGGGGATGAAAAACTGTTTTTT
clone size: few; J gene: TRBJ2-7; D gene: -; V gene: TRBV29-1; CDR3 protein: CSVGLPSYEQYF; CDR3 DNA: TGCAGCGTTGGCCTACCCTCCTACGAGCAGTACTTC
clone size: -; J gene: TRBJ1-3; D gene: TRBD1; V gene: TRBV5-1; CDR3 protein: CASSHNGQAGNTIYF; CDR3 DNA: TGCGCCAGCAGCCACAACGGACAGGCGGGAAACACCATATATTTT
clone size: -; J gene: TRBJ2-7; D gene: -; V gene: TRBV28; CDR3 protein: CASSTRQGGRDNEQYF; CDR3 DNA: TGTGCCAGCAGTACCCGACAGGGAGGACGGGACAACGAGCAGTACTTC
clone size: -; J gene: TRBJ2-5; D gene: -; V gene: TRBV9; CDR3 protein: CASSVAASQETQYF; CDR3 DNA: TGTGCCAGCAGCGTAGCTGCCAGCCAAGAGACCCAGTACTTC
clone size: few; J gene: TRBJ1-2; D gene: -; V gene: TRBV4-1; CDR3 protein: CASSQAGVGYTF; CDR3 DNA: TGCGCCAGCAGCCAGGCAGGGGTCGGCTACACCTTC
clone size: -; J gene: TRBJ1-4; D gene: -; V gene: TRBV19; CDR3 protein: CASTPVGANEKLFF; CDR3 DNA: TGTGCCAGTACCCCGGTAGGGGCTAATGAAAAACTGTTTTTT
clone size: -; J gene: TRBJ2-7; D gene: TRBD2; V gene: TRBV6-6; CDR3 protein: CASRPGLAGAYEQYF; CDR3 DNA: TGTGCCAGCAGACCCGGACTAGCGGGAGCCTACGAGCAGTACTTC
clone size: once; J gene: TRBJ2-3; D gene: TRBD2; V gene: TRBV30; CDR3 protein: CAWSTGLAGDRDTQYF; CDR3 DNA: TGTGCCTGGAGTACGGGGTTAGCGGGAGATAGAGATACGCAGTATTTT
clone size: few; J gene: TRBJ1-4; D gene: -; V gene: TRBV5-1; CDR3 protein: CASSLNSINEKLFF; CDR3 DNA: TGCGCCAGCAGCTTGAACAGTATTAATGAAAAACTGTTTTTT
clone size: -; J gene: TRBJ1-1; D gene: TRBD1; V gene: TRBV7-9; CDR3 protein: CASSLSGTGGDTEAFF; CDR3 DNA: TGTGCCAGCAGCTTAAGTGGGACAGGGGGCGACACTGAAGCTTTCTTT
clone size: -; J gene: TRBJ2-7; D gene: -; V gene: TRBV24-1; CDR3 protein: CATSDSGDSTYEQYF; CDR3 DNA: TGTGCCACCAGTGATTCGGGGGACAGTACCTACGAGCAGTACTTC
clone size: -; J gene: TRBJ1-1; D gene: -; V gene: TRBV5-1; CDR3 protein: CASSLRGSDSEAFF; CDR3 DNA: TGCGCCAGCAGCTTGAGGGGTTCGGACAGTGAAGCTTTCTTT
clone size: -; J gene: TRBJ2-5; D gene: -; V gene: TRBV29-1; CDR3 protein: CSVEDRFRDLQETQYF; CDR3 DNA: TGCAGCGTTGAAGATCGCTTTAGGGACTTGCAAGAGACCCAGTACTTC
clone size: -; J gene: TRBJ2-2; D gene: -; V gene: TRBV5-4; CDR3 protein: CASRASDYTGELFF; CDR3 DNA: TGTGCCAGCAGGGCCAGCGATTACACCGGGGAGCTGTTTTTT
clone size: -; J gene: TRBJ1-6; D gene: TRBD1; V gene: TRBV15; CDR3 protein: CATSIRPGTDNSPLHF; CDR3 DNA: TGTGCCACCAGCATTAGGCCCGGGACAGATAATTCACCCCTCCACTTT
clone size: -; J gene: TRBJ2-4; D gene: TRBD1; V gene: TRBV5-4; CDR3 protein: CASSSRDRGNIQYF; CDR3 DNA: TGTGCCAGCAGCTCCCGGGACAGGGGAAACATTCAGTACTTC
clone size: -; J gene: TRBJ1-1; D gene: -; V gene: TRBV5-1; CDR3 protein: CASNHRENTEAFF; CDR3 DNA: TGCGCCAGCAATCACCGGGAGAACACTGAAGCTTTCTTT
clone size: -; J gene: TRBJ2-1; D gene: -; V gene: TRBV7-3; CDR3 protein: CASSLASGNEQFF; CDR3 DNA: TGTGCCAGCAGTCTAGCCAGCGGCAATGAGCAGTTCTTC
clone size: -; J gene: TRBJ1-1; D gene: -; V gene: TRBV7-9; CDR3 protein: CASSVRGTGNTEAFF; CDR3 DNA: TGTGCCAGCAGCGTCCGGGGGACGGGGAACACTGAAGCTTTCTTT
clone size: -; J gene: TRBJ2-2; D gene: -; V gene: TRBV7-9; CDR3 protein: CASSQGLVANTGELFF; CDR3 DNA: TGTGCCAGCAGCCAAGGACTCGTAGCGAACACCGGGGAGCTGTTTTTT
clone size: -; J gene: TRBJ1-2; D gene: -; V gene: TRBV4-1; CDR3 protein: CASSQWTINYGYTF; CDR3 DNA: TGCGCCAGCAGCCAATGGACTATTAACTATGGCTACACCTTC
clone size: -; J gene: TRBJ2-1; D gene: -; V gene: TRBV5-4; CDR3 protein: CASSLGGSLHNEQFF; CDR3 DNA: TGTGCCAGCAGCTTGGGTGGGAGCTTACACAATGAGCAGTTCTTC
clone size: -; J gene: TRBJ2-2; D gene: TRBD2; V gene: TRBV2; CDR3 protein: CASSDLAGVNTGELFF; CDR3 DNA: TGTGCCAGCAGTGATCTAGCGGGGGTGAACACCGGGGAGCTGTTTTTT
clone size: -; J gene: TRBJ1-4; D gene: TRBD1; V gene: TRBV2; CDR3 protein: CAGRGQGGEKLFF; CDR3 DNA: TGTGCCGGCAGGGGGCAGGGCGGTGAAAAACTGTTTTTT
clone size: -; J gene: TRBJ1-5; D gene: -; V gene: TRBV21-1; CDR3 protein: CASSNRTGVYSNQPQHF; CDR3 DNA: TGTGCCAGCAGCAATCGGACAGGCGTTTATAGCAATCAGCCCCAGCATTTT
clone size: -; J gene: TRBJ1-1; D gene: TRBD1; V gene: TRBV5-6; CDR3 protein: CASSWTGGLNTEAFF; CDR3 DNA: TGTGCCAGCAGCTGGACAGGGGGCTTGAACACTGAAGCTTTCTTT
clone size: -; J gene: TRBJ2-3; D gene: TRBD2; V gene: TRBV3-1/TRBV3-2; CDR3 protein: CASSQAGLKHTQYF; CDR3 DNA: TGTGCCAGCAGCCAAGCGGGACTAAAACATACGCAGTATTTT
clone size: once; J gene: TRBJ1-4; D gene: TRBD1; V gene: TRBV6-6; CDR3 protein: CASSSPTGDEKLFF; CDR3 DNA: TGTGCCAGCAGTTCCCCGACAGGGGATGAAAAACTGTTTTTT
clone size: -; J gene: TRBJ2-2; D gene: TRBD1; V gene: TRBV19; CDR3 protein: CASRGGRGQGNTGELFF; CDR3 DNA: TGTGCCAGTAGAGGTGGGCGAGGACAGGGTAACACCGGGGAGCTGTTTTTT
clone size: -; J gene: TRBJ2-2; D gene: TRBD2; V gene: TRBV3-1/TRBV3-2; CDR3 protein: CASRPLGLAGSNTGELFF; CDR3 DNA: TGTGCCAGCAGACCGCTAGGACTAGCGGGATCGAACACCGGGGAGCTGTTTTTT
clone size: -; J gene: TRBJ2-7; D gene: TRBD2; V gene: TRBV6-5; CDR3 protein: CASSIIPSGSHEQYF; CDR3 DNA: TGTGCCAGCAGTATTATACCTAGCGGGAGCCACGAGCAGTACTTC
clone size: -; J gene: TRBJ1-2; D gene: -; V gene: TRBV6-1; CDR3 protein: CASSDERVHGYTF; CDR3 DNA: TGTGCCAGCAGTGACGAGAGGGTACATGGCTACACCTTC
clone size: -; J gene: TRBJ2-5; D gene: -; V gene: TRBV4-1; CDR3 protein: CASSQVLGAKETQYF; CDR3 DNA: TGCGCCAGCAGCCAAGTTCTGGGGGCTAAGGAGACCCAGTACTTC
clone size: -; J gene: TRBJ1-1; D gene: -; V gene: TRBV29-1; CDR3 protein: CSVAPPRGKNTEAFF; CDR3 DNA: TGCAGCGTTGCTCCACCTCGGGGGAAGAACACTGAAGCTTTCTTT
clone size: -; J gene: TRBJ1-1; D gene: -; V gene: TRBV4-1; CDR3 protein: CASSHPQGKNTEAFF; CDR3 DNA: TGCGCCAGCAGCCATCCACAGGGAAAGAACACTGAAGCTTTCTTT
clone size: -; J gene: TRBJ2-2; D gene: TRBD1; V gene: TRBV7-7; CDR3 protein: CASSYGTGGTGELFF; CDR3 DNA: TGTGCCAGCAGCTACGGGACAGGGGGCACCGGGGAGCTGTTTTTT
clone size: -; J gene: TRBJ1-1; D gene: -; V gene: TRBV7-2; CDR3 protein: CASSLSRGREAFF; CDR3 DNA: TGTGCCAGCAGCTTAAGCAGGGGCCGTGAAGCTTTCTTT
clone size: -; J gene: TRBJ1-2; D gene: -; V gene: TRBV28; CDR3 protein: CASTLAGLTYGYTF; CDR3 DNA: TGTGCCAGCACCCTCGCAGGGCTCACCTATGGCTACACCTTC